A selection of T cell receptor beta chains follows, all from one sample in a study of T-cell memory formation after mild COVID-19. In TCRdb, the 5' RACE reads were re-called with MiXCR into one record per CDR3 protein. The table records 130,000 to 150,000 distinct CDR3 sequences, about 6.1% of them present only once. Material for sequencing was PBMCs or a T cell subset sorted from them (not recorded which). The receptors derive from an adult woman who had mild COVID-19 (a few samples of this study predate the infection). Cell type and time point are not known. Both conserved end residues are part of each CDR3. Fields, in order: CDR3 DNA, CDR3 protein, clone size, D gene, J gene, V gene. The D gene is left open where the match is weak. Expanded clones get a size class; other rows say once, few or many, or leave the size out.

TGTGCCAGCTCACCGAATCTGGAGGGATTAGAGACCCAGTACTTC,CASSPNLEGLETQYF,few,NA,TRBJ2-5,TRBV18
TGCGCCAGCAGCCACCAAAGCGGGAGCAATGAGCAGTTCTTC,CASSHQSGSNEQFF,many,TRBD2,TRBJ2-1,TRBV5-1
TGTGCCATCAGTGCCGATGCCGGGAGTGAAGCTTTCTTT,CAISADAGSEAFF,many,NA,TRBJ1-1,TRBV10-3
TGTGCCAGCAGCTCAAACGGATATTACGAGCAGTACTTC,CASSSNGYYEQYF,many,NA,TRBJ2-7,TRBV7-2
TGTGCCAGCAGAGATACAGGGACCGAGCAGTACTTC,CASRDTGTEQYF,many,NA,TRBJ2-7,TRBV6-5
TGTGCCAGCAGCTTGACGAGGGTCACAGATACGCAGTATTTT,CASSLTRVTDTQYF,many,NA,TRBJ2-3,TRBV5-5
TGTGCCAGCAGCTTAGGGCCCCCGGGAGTCTGGGTTCCTCTAACCCAGTACTTC,CASSLGPPGVWVPLTQYF,many,NA,TRBJ2-5,TRBV7-2
TGTGCCACCGGAAAAGGTTATTCACCCCTCCACTTT,CATGKGYSPLHF,many,NA,TRBJ1-6,TRBV12-3/TRBV12-4
TGTGCCAGCAGCTTGACTAGCGCTTCCTACAATGAGCAGTTCTTC,CASSLTSASYNEQFF,many,TRBD2,TRBJ2-1,TRBV11-2
TGTGCCAGCAGCCTTACTTATTCTAGCGGGAGGCCCTACGAGCAGTACTTC,CASSLTYSSGRPYEQYF,many,TRBD2,TRBJ2-7,TRBV6-2/TRBV6-3
TGTGCCAGCAGCTTGGCGGGCCCGGAGACCCAGTACTTC,CASSLAGPETQYF,few,NA,TRBJ2-5,TRBV5-6
TGTGCCAGCAGCCGGTCTCGAATGGGCAGGGTAGGTTACGAGCAGTACTTC,CASSRSRMGRVGYEQYF,NA,NA,TRBJ2-7,TRBV7-9
TGCGCCAGCAGCCAAAAGGCATACGGCAATCCAGTACACTATGGCTACACCTTC,CASSQKAYGNPVHYGYTF,many,NA,TRBJ1-2,TRBV4-3
TGTGCCAGTAGTCGAACGGCCGGGTCTGGCACAGATACGCAGTATTTT,CASSRTAGSGTDTQYF,NA,NA,TRBJ2-3,TRBV19
TGTGCCAGTAGTATGGGACAGGGTGTACGTAGCTACACCTTC,CASSMGQGVRSYTF,NA,TRBD1,TRBJ1-2,TRBV19
TGCAGTGCTATAACAGGAGGTATGAACACTGAAGCTTTCTTT,CSAITGGMNTEAFF,many,NA,TRBJ1-1,TRBV20-1
TGTGCCTGGAGCCCAATAGTTGGGGAGCTGTTTTTT,CAWSPIVGELFF,many,NA,TRBJ2-2,TRBV30
TGCGCCAGCAGCCCGGAGGGGAGAGCAAACACTGAAGCTTTCTTT,CASSPEGRANTEAFF,NA,NA,TRBJ1-1,TRBV5-1
TGTGCCAGCTCACCAGTGAGCGGGAGGAGCACAGATACGCAGTATTTT,CASSPVSGRSTDTQYF,few,TRBD2,TRBJ2-3,TRBV18
TGCAGCGTTGAAACTTGGACCAAAAGCAACACTGAAGCTTTCTTT,CSVETWTKSNTEAFF,few,NA,TRBJ1-1,TRBV29-1
TGTGCCAGCGGGGGCAGTAAAAATGAGCAGTTCTTC,CASGGSKNEQFF,few,NA,TRBJ2-1,TRBV11-3
TGTGCCTGGAAGGACAACGGTAATGAGCAGTTCTTC,CAWKDNGNEQFF,many,NA,TRBJ2-1,TRBV30
TGTGCCAGCAGCTTAGTTTCCTCGGGACCCGCGGGGGAGCAGTACTTC,CASSLVSSGPAGEQYF,many,NA,TRBJ2-7,TRBV7-2
TGTGCTAGTGGTGTTGGGAGCACAGATACGCAGTATTTT,CASGVGSTDTQYF,few,NA,TRBJ2-3,TRBV12-5
TGCGCCAGCAGACCAACGGGGGGCAACACTGAAGCTTTCTTT,CASRPTGGNTEAFF,many,NA,TRBJ1-1,TRBV5-1
TGTGCCAGCAGCGTAGACGAGGGATATGGCTACACCTTC,CASSVDEGYGYTF,few,NA,TRBJ1-2,TRBV9
TGTGCCACCAGCAGGCCCGGCCCAGATACGCAGTATTTT,CATSRPGPDTQYF,few,NA,TRBJ2-3,TRBV15
TGTGCCAGCAGCCCCGGCCCCCAGAGGACAGATACGCAGTATTTT,CASSPGPQRTDTQYF,many,NA,TRBJ2-3,TRBV7-3
TGCGCCAGCAGCCTCGGGACAGTGCCACCCTATGGCTACACCTTC,CASSLGTVPPYGYTF,many,TRBD1,TRBJ1-2,TRBV4-1
TGTGCCACCAGTGATCAAACAGGACAGCCGTCCCCCACCCGGGAGCTGTTTTTT,CATSDQTGQPSPTRELFF,many,NA,TRBJ2-2,TRBV24-1
TGTGCCAGCAGCCCCCGAGGGACAGGGGCCGCTGAAGCTTTCTTT,CASSPRGTGAAEAFF,many,TRBD1,TRBJ1-1,TRBV3-1
TGCGCCAGCAGCTTGGACAGGGGGCTGGGGACTGAAGCTTTCTTT,CASSLDRGLGTEAFF,NA,TRBD1,TRBJ1-1,TRBV5-1
TGTGCCAGCAGCCCAGTGGGGACTAGCGGGGCCAAAACACTCTACAATGAGCAGTTCTTC,CASSPVGTSGAKTLYNEQFF,few,TRBD2,TRBJ2-1,TRBV3-1
TGCGCCAGCAGCCAACGGGAAGTTACTGAAGCTTTCTTT,CASSQREVTEAFF,few,NA,TRBJ1-1,TRBV4-1
TGCAGCGTTGTAGAACAGTTGAACACTGAAGCTTTCTTT,CSVVEQLNTEAFF,many,NA,TRBJ1-1,TRBV29-1
TGTGCCAGCAGTGTGTGGAGGAACACCGGGGAGCTGTTTTTT,CASSVWRNTGELFF,few,NA,TRBJ2-2,TRBV2
TGTGCCAGCAGCCCAGCCGGGGGCGGCCCTACTCGGTATGGCTACACCTTC,CASSPAGGGPTRYGYTF,few,NA,TRBJ1-2,TRBV6-2/TRBV6-3
TGTGCCAGCTCACCAAATGCGAATAGCGAGCAGTACTTC,CASSPNANSEQYF,few,NA,TRBJ2-7,TRBV18
TGTGCCAGCAGTGAATCCCACGGCCGCTACGAGCAGTACTTC,CASSESHGRYEQYF,many,NA,TRBJ2-7,TRBV6-1